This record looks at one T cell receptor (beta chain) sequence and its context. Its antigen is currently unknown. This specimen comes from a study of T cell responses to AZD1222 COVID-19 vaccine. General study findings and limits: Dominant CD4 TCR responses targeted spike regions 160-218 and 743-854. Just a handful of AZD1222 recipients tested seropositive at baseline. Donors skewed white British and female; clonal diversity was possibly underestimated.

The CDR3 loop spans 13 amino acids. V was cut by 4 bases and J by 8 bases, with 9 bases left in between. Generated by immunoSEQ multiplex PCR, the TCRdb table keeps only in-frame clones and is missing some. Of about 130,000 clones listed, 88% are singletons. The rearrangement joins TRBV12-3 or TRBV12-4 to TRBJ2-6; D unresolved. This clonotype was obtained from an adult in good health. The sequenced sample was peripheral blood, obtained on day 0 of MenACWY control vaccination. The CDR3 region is CASSSLTPNVLTF. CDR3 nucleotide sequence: TGTGCCAGCAGTTCTTTAACACCCAACGTCCTGACTTTC.